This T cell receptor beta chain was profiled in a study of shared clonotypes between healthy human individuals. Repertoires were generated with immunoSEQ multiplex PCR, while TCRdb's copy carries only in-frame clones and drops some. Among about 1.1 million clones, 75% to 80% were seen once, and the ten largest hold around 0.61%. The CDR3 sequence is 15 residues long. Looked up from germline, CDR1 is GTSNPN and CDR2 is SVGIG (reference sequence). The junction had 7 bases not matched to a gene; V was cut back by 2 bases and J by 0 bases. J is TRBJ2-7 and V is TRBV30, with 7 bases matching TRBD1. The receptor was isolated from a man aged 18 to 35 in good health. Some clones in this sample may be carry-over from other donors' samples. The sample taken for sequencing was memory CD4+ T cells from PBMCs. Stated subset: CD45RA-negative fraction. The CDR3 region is CAWSTKQGSSYEQYF. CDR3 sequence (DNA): TGTGCCTGGAGTACTAAACAGGGGTCCTCCTACGAGCAGTACTTC.